This section outlines one TCR beta chain sequence together with its context. The CDR3 runs to 14 residues. V was clipped by 5 bases and J by 6 bases, with 16 bases between them. Germline-derived CDR1 and CDR2 are MDHEN and SYDVKM. Clones were sequenced by immunoSEQ multiplex PCR, and TCRdb holds only the in-frame ones, with some missing. The sample yields tens of thousands of clones, roughly 90% seen once. Seattle participants joined during active infection and were tracked over time. The source of the sample is a study of blood T cell repertoires in COVID-19. Study background: Specimens from acute and convalescent COVID-19 originated in the United States, Italy and Spain. The analysed material was cDNA or gDNA that came from T cells, B-cell-depleted T cells, or PBMCs.

The receptor comes from a man in his forties or fifties with COVID-19, enrolled during active disease. Sample: peripheral blood. This sequence joins TRBV28 and TRBJ1-2; D is unclear. In nucleotides, the CDR3 is TGTGCCAGCAGTCCCTACCGAGGGCATAATGGCTACACCTTC. Translating gives CASSPYRGHNGYTF.